The 31 T cell receptor beta chains below come from one sample, sequenced in a study of T cells in Graves' hyperthyroidism and ophthalmopathy. Researchers amplified the TCR beta CDR3 regions from RNA transcripts. The TCR CDR3 was amplified in a first-round RT-PCR using the HTBI primer set. TCRdb fed the multiplex PCR reads into MiXCR, producing one record per CDR3 protein. The sample has more than 300,000 distinct CDR3 sequences, 14% seen once; the top ten hold 20% to 25%. The sequenced sample was blood. Every receptor here comes from a woman in her 30s with Graves' hyperthyroidism.

This clonotype occurred a few times. The chain carries TRBV13 and TRBJ2-6; D is unclear. V dropped 1 base and J dropped 3 bases, with 4 bases sitting between them. Germline V gene sequence: CDR1 PRHDT, CDR2 FYEKMQ (reference sequence). The CDR3 is 14 residues long. The DNA of the CDR3 is TGTGCCAGCAGCTTAGTGGGTGGGGCCAACGTCCTGACTTTC. This translates into CASSLVGGANVLTF.

In its sample, this clonotype was seen a few times. J is TRBJ1-1 and V is TRBV6-2 or TRBV6-3; possibly TRBD1 for D (6 bases). Trimming shortened V by 2 bases and J by 11 bases, and 18 bases separated the two germline ends. Germline V gene sequence: CDR1 MNHEY, CDR2 SVGEGT. The CDR3 spans 14 residues. CDR3 loop: CASSYLGQPVRAFF. DNA of the CDR3: TGTGCCAGCAGTTACCTAGGACAGCCAGTTCGGGCTTTCTTT.

This clonotype has ten or more counts. The rearrangement uses TRBV12-3 or TRBV12-4 and TRBJ1-3; D not certain. The ends were cut back, 8 bases at V and 1 base at J, with 6 bases in the middle. The CDR3 length is 12 residues. Here the CDR3 reads CASLLSGNTIYF. CDR3 in DNA: TGTGCCAGCCTGCTTTCTGGAAACACCATATATTTT.

As concerns this clonotype: This clone may be a read error of a much larger clone one base away. The CDR3 does not close with the conserved phenylalanine or tryptophan, likely indicating a read error. The chain links TRBV29-1 to TRBJ2-5; D might be TRBD1 or TRBD2, each matching 5 bases. The CDR3 totals 12 residues. The germline V and J ends were trimmed by 4 bases and 2 bases, with 8 bases remaining between them. Germline V CDR1 and CDR2: SQVTM, ANQGSEA. The CDR3, as DNA: TGCAGCGTTGCTGGGGGTCAAGAGACCCAGTACCTC. Amino acid sequence: CSVAGGQETQYL.

The V gene is TRBV19, the J gene TRBJ2-2; D gene uncertain. V was shortened by 1 base and J by 6 bases, with 6 bases between the two germline ends. Germline V lookup: CDR1 LNHDA, CDR2 SQIVND (reference sequence). CDR3 length: 13 amino acids. The CDR3 sequence is CASSIGGAGELFF. The CDR3 DNA follows: TGTGCCAGTAGTATAGGTGGTGCCGGGGAGCTGTTTTTT. The variable domain in full, with the rest retrieved from reference TRBV19 and TRBJ2-2, is DGGITQSPKYLFRKEGQNVTLSCEQNLNHDAMYWYRQDPGQGLRLIYYSQIVNDFQKGDIAEGYSVSREKKESFPLTVTSAQKNPTAFYLCASSIGGAGELFFGEGSRLTVL.

This clonotype was recorded a few times. The chain joins TRBV6-1 to TRBJ1-1; a weak D match, TRBD1 (5 bases). V dropped 10 bases and J dropped 0 bases, with 12 bases sitting between them. The CDR3 is 13 amino acids. CDR1 and CDR2 (germline): MNHNS, SASEGT. The CDR3 reads CAITWGMNTEAFF. For the CDR3, the DNA is TGTGCCATCACCTGGGGGATGAACACTGAAGCTTTCTTT.

The chain employs TRBV3-1 and TRBJ2-1; TRBD2 agrees at 8 bases. CDR3 length: 16 residues. V was clipped by 4 bases and J by 6 bases; unmatched bases: 11. Germline V gene lookup returns CDR1 LGHDT and CDR2 YNNKEL (reference sequence). CDR3 nucleotides: TGTGCCAGCAGCCCACCGCGGGAGGCTGCCCTCAATGAGCAGTTCTTC. It encodes CASSPPREAALNEQFF.

This clonotype was seen more than once but under ten times. The chain couples TRBV4-3 to TRBJ2-7, with 10 bases lining up with TRBD1. V dropped 0 bases and J dropped 7; count of bases not matched to a gene: 9. Germline CDR1 reads LGHNA; CDR2 reads YSLEER. This CDR3 is built from 16 residues. CDR3 sequence (DNA): TGCGCCAGCAGCCAAGAATTGGGGGACAGGGGTTTTGAGCAGTACTTC. This gives the protein CASSQELGDRGFEQYF.

This clonotype was seen only a few times. The rearrangement links TRBV27 to TRBJ2-7, with a tentative D call TRBD1 (7 bases). Germline CDR1 and CDR2: MNHEY and SMNVEV (reference sequence). V was cut by 5 bases and J by 2 bases, with 19 bases left in between. The CDR3 contains 16 residues. The CDR3 loop is CASSTAGGTVAYEQYF. The CDR3 coding sequence is TGTGCCAGCAGTACAGCAGGGGGGACTGTAGCCTACGAGCAGTACTTC.

The table lists this clonotype with a few counts. The chain links TRBV3-1 to TRBJ1-5; no reliable D call. This CDR3 has 13 amino acids. Germline V gives CDR1 LGHDT, CDR2 YNNKEL (reference sequence). Trimming shortened V by 0 bases and J by 5 bases, and 5 bases separated the two germline ends. The CDR3 protein is CASSQDLDQPQHF. CDR3 coding DNA: TGTGCCAGCAGCCAAGATTTGGATCAGCCCCAGCATTTT.

This clonotype was recorded a few times. V usage is TRBV19 and J usage is TRBJ1-1; D call uncertain. This CDR3 is 14 amino acids long. V lost 3 bases and J lost 0, with 8 bases in between. Germline CDR1 and CDR2: LNHDA and SQIVND (reference sequence). The CDR3 coding sequence is TGTGCCAGTAGTATCGCAGGACTGAACACTGAAGCTTTCTTT. Translated, it gives CASSIAGLNTEAFF.

Many counts were recorded for this clonotype. V gene TRBV11-2 combines with J gene TRBJ2-1; 8 positions match TRBD2. Trimming at V came to 5 bases and at J to 4 bases, leaving 13 bases not matched to a gene. The CDR3 is made up of 17 amino acids. CDR1 and CDR2 (germline): SGHAT, FQNNGV. The CDR3 nucleotides are TGTGCCAGCAGCCCTAGTTGGTTACTAGCGGAGTACAATGAGCAGTTCTTC. Its translation: CASSPSWLLAEYNEQFF. Together with reference TRBV11-2 and TRBJ2-1, the CDR3 gives the full variable domain: EAGVAQSPRYKIIEKRQSVAFWCNPISGHATLYWYQQILGQGPKLLIQFQNNGVVDDSQLPKDRFSAERLKGVDSTLKIQPAKLEDSAVYLCASSPSWLLAEYNEQFFGPGTRLTVL.

This chain uses TRBV4-2 with TRBJ1-4; possibly TRBD1 for D (6 bases). V lost 1 base, J lost 6 bases, and 15 bases lay in between. The CDR3 length is 16 residues. From germline, CDR1 is LGHNA and CDR2 YNFKEQ. The CDR3 region is CASSQVWGRFDEKLFF. The CDR3 DNA reads as TGTGCCAGCAGCCAAGTTTGGGGGCGGTTTGATGAAAAACTGTTTTTT.

This clonotype was recorded at least ten times. V is TRBV29-1 and J is TRBJ2-1; 10 bases fit TRBD2. CDR1 and CDR2 from the germline V gene are SQVTM and ANQGSEA. This CDR3 is 16 amino acids long. Trimming took 5 bases from V and 6 from J; bases not matched to a gene: 13. CDR3 nucleotide sequence: TGCAGCGTTCGGGTGCGTCTAGCGGGAGAAGGCAATGAGCAGTTCTTC. Translated: CSVRVRLAGEGNEQFF.

This clonotype was seen ten or more times. This chain joins TRBV20-1 and TRBJ1-5; no clear D. CDR1 and CDR2 (germline): DFQATT, SNEGSKA (reference sequence). The CDR3 contains 16 residues. Trimming took off 0 bases at V and 7 bases at J, with 19 bases between the two ends. The CDR3 reads CSARESPGGVWQPQHF. The DNA of the CDR3 is TGCAGTGCTAGAGAGAGCCCAGGCGGAGTTTGGCAGCCCCAGCATTTT.

The chain has TRBV19 and TRBJ2-7, with 8 bases aligning to TRBD1. V shed 5 bases, J shed 7 bases, and the junction held 10 bases outside the gene matches. This CDR3 is 14 amino acids long. The germline gives CDR1 LNHDA, CDR2 SQIVND (reference sequence). DNA of the CDR3: TGTGCCAGTAGTGAAACGGACAGGGCGGGGGAGCAGTACTTC. Protein sequence: CASSETDRAGEQYF.

This clonotype was detected ten times or more. The genes are TRBV20-1 and TRBJ2-7; a weak D match, TRBD2 (5 bases). Germline CDR1 DFQATT, CDR2 SNEGSKA (reference sequence). This CDR3 has 14 residues. The ends were cut back, 4 bases at V and 2 bases at J, with 15 bases in the middle. CDR3 bases: TGCAGTGCTAATGGCGAGGGAAATCCCTACGAGCAGTACTTC. Protein product: CSANGEGNPYEQYF.

This chain links TRBV28 with TRBJ2-2; 8 positions match TRBD1. CDR1 is MDHEN and CDR2 is SYDVKM in the germline V gene. V gave up 2 bases and J gave up 5 bases; unmatched junction bases: 10. The CDR3 is 17 amino acids. The CDR3 bases are TGTGCCAGCAGTTTAGTAGGTGGCAGGGGGCGAACCGGGGAGCTGTTTTTT. It specifies CASSLVGGRGRTGELFF.

This clonotype was counted ten times or more. The chain employs TRBV20-1 and TRBJ2-7; no definite D call. This CDR3 is 11 amino acids long. Germline V CDR1 and CDR2: DFQATT, SNEGSKA (reference sequence). Trimming shortened V by 0 bases and J by 2 bases, and 2 bases separated the two germline ends. The CDR3 nucleotides read TGCAGTGCTAGAGACACCTACGAGCAGTACTTC. It codes for CSARDTYEQYF.

In this sample, this clonotype turned up many times. The chain uses TRBV6-1 and TRBJ2-5; D could derive from TRBD1 or TRBD2 (5 bases each). This CDR3 is 15 amino acids long. Deletions cut 1 base from V and 5 bases from J, with 14 bases between. CDR1 MNHNS and CDR2 SASEGT come from the germline V gene. The CDR3 sequence is CASSEGGTKGETQYF. The CDR3 nucleotides are TGTGCCAGCAGTGAAGGGGGGACCAAAGGCGAGACCCAGTACTTC.

In this sample, this clonotype turned up many times. The CDR3 region is CSASFVGGGETQYF. The CDR3 DNA follows: TGCAGTGCTAGTTTTGTCGGGGGTGGGGAGACCCAGTACTTC. This chain connects TRBV20-1 to TRBJ2-5; possible D gene TRBD2, 6 bases. The germline V gene has CDR1 DFQATT and CDR2 SNEGSKA (reference sequence). V lost 3 bases and J 5 bases, leaving 16 bases between the germline ends. There are 14 residues in the CDR3.

The chain links TRBV20-1 to TRBJ1-1, with a tentative D call TRBD1 (5 bases). There are 15 residues in the CDR3. V shed 1 base and J shed 1 base, with 13 bases lying between them. Germline V lookup: CDR1 DFQATT, CDR2 SNEGSKA (reference sequence). DNA of the CDR3: TGCAGTGCTAGAGCTTCCGGGACGGCGAACACTGAAGCTTTCTTT. The encoded protein is CSARASGTANTEAFF.

This clonotype was picked up many times. The chain is built from TRBV2 and TRBJ1-5; D remains ambiguous. There are 16 residues in the CDR3. Trimming stripped 0 bases from V and 5 bases from J, with 14 bases between. Germline CDR1 reads SNHLY; CDR2 reads FYNNEI. CDR3 sequence: CASSEADGILDQPQHF. The CDR3 bases are TGTGCCAGCAGTGAAGCTGACGGCATCCTTGATCAGCCCCAGCATTTT.

This clonotype came up many times. This chain's CDR3 is CASSVARDRGGTEAFF. The CDR3, as DNA: TGTGCCAGCAGCGTAGCTAGAGACAGGGGAGGCACTGAAGCTTTCTTT. The rearrangement links TRBV9 to TRBJ1-1; TRBD1 matches at 8 bases. The CDR3 sequence is 16 residues long. The germline gives CDR1 SGDLS, CDR2 YYNGEE. Trimming at V came to 0 bases and at J to 4 bases, leaving 8 bases not matched to a gene. Supplemented by reference TRBV9 and TRBJ1-1, the full variable domain reads DSGVTQTPKHLITATGQRVTLRCSPRSGDLSVYWYQQSLDQGLQFLIQYYNGEERAKGNILERFSAQQFPDLHSELNLSSLELGDSALYFCASSVARDRGGTEAFFGQGTRLTVV.

The chain joins TRBV29-1 to TRBJ2-3; D remains ambiguous. The V and J ends lost 4 bases and 4 bases respectively, with 12 bases between them. Germline V gene sequence: CDR1 SQVTM, CDR2 ANQGSEA. The CDR3 sequence is 13 residues long. CDR3: CSVAVFGADTQYF. As DNA, the CDR3 is TGCAGCGTTGCGGTATTTGGGGCAGATACGCAGTATTTT.

Notes on this clonotype: A much larger clonotype is one base distant, so this may be a read error. The missing conserved phenylalanine or tryptophan at the end of this CDR3 makes a read error likely. The chain uses TRBV18 and TRBJ2-2; D uncertain. Trimming took off 2 bases at V and 5 bases at J, with 6 bases between the two ends. From germline, CDR1 is KGHSH and CDR2 LQKENI. The CDR3 sequence is 13 residues long. CDR3 sequence: CASSPTLTGELFL. As DNA, the CDR3 is TGTGCCAGCTCACCAACCCTGACCGGGGAGCTGTTTCTT.

Here the CDR3 reads CASSQASRRKVADPPLHF. For the CDR3, the DNA is TGCGCCAGCAGCCAAGCAAGCCGTCGAAAGGTAGCGGATCCACCCCTCCACTTT. The J gene is TRBJ1-6, the V gene TRBV4-1; D not resolved. Trimming shortened V by 1 base and J by 11 bases, and 24 bases separated the two germline ends. Germline V gives CDR1 MGHRA, CDR2 YSYEKL. The CDR3 consists of 18 residues.

This clonotype was seen only a few times. V is TRBV29-1 and J is TRBJ2-3; 7 bases match TRBD2. The CDR3 contains 14 residues. V shed 4 bases, J shed 1 base, and the junction held 5 bases outside the gene matches. Germline CDR1 is SQVTM and CDR2 is ANQGSEA. The CDR3 reads CSVGGSTRTDTQYF. CDR3 coding DNA: TGCAGCGTTGGCGGGAGTACACGCACAGATACGCAGTATTTT.

This clonotype appeared many times. V usage is TRBV20-1 and J usage is TRBJ1-5; possible D gene TRBD1, 6 bases. CDR3 length equals 15 residues. Germline values: CDR1 DFQATT, CDR2 SNEGSKA (reference sequence). Trimming left V 2 bases short and J 0 bases short, with 11 bases between. The CDR3 protein is CSARMGANSNQPQHF. The DNA for the CDR3 is TGCAGTGCTAGAATGGGGGCAAATAGCAATCAGCCCCAGCATTTT.

In its sample, this clonotype was seen many times. CDR3 loop: CSARVTGGSYEQYF. CDR3 bases: TGCAGTGCTAGAGTGACAGGGGGTAGTTACGAGCAGTACTTC. The chain carries TRBV20-1 and TRBJ2-7; 9 positions agree with TRBD1. V shed 1 base, J shed 4 bases, and the junction held 5 bases outside the gene matches. CDR3 length: 14 residues. Germline V CDR1 and CDR2: DFQATT, SNEGSKA (reference sequence).

Many counts were recorded for this clonotype. CDR3: CASGWSVNEQFF. CDR3 nucleotides: TGTGCCAGCGGTTGGAGTGTCAATGAGCAGTTCTTC. The chain couples TRBV2 to TRBJ2-1; D gene ambiguous. The germline CDR1 and CDR2 sequences are SNHLY and FYNNEI. V lost 8 bases and J 6 bases, leaving 11 bases between the germline ends. This CDR3 is built from 12 residues.